Below, 25 T cell receptor beta chains from the same sample are listed, as sequenced in a study of STAT3 mutations in large granular lymphocyte leukemia. Points from the study as a whole: In T-cell large granular lymphocyte leukemia, about half of patients showed multiple immunodominant subclonotypes.

Antigens of these TCRs are unknown. Assay used: immunoSEQ multiplex PCR; TCRdb lists only in-frame clones, some missing. The sample includes 300 or so clones, 57% of them seen just once. The specimen sequenced was peripheral blood mononuclear cells. The source is a man in his 60s with T-cell large granular lymphocyte leukemia. Some clones in this sample may be carry-over from other donors' samples.

The V call is TRBV5-4, the J call TRBJ2-1, with D possibly TRBD1 on 5 matching bases. The CDR3 length is 13 residues. The germline V gene encodes CDR1 SGHNT and CDR2 YYREEE (reference sequence). Trimming took 0 bases from V and 8 from J, leaving 9 bases between them. The CDR3 sequence is CASSLAGQDEQFF. CDR3 sequence (DNA): TGTGCCAGCAGCTTGGCAGGGCAGGATGAGCAGTTCTTC.

The rearrangement uses TRBV30 and TRBJ1-4; no firm D call. The CDR3 extends over 15 amino acids. From germline, CDR1 is GTSNPN and CDR2 SVGIG (reference sequence). Trimming removed 2 bases from V and 0 bases from J, with 10 bases in between. CDR3 in amino acids: CAWSSKAATNEKLFF. CDR3 sequence (DNA): TGTGCCTGGAGTAGTAAGGCGGCAACTAATGAAAAACTGTTTTTT.

V gene TRBV5-1 combines with J gene TRBJ1-4, with a weak D call TRBD1 (6 bases). The germline gives CDR1 SGHRS, CDR2 YFSETQ. V was clipped by 3 bases and J by 11 bases, with 11 bases between them. The CDR3 is made up of 12 amino acids. The CDR3 is CASSWEGDKLFF. In DNA, the CDR3 is TGCGCCAGCAGCTGGGAGGGGGATAAACTGTTTTTT.

This clone was recorded a few times. The chain employs TRBV28 and TRBJ2-4; TRBD1 matches at 7 bases. From germline, CDR1 is MDHEN and CDR2 SYDVKM. Trimming at V came to 2 bases and at J to 3 bases, leaving 4 bases not matched to a gene. The CDR3 totals 15 residues. The CDR3 loop reads CASSLHRGVKNIQYF. CDR3 sequence (DNA): TGTGCCAGCAGTTTACACAGGGGTGTCAAAAACATTCAGTACTTC.

The V call is TRBV18, the J call TRBJ1-1; the D gene is possibly TRBD1 (6 bases). In germline, CDR1 is KGHSH, CDR2 LQKENI. The ends were cut back, 6 bases at V and 0 bases at J, with 8 bases in the middle. The CDR3 length is 13 residues. The DNA of the CDR3 is TGTGCCAGCTCCCAGGGGATGAACACTGAAGCTTTCTTT. Protein sequence: CASSQGMNTEAFF.

The V gene is TRBV2, the J gene TRBJ2-5; D might be TRBD1 (5 bases). This CDR3 spans 14 amino acids. Germline V gene lookup returns CDR1 SNHLY and CDR2 FYNNEI. Trimming left V 7 bases short and J 3 bases short, with 15 bases between. CDR3 amino acids: CASIRQRMEETQYF. CDR3 DNA sequence: TGTGCCAGCATACGACAGAGAATGGAAGAGACCCAGTACTTC.

This chain joins TRBV5-6 and TRBJ2-7, with D possibly called TRBD1 or TRBD2 (7 bases each). This CDR3 has 15 amino acids. V was pared by 6 bases and J by 3 bases, with 19 bases between. Germline V gene data show CDR1 as SGHDT and CDR2 as YYEEEE. In nucleotides, the CDR3 is TGTGCCAGCACCCAGGGGGGGAGGGGCCTCTACGAGCAGTACTTC. Translating gives CASTQGGRGLYEQYF.

V gene TRBV10-3 combines with J gene TRBJ1-2; the match to TRBD1 covers 8 bases. The CDR3 has 14 amino acids. CDR1 and CDR2 (germline): ENHRY, SYGVKD. V lost 10 bases and J lost 2; bases outside the gene matches: 9. This CDR3 reads CATRPDRDNYGYTF. In DNA form, the CDR3 reads TGTGCCACCCGACCGGACAGGGACAACTATGGCTACACCTTC.

This clone was seen a handful of times. The chain links TRBV7-9 to TRBJ2-7, with D unresolved. CDR1 and CDR2 from the germline V gene are SEHNR and FQNEAQ (reference sequence). V was pared by 0 bases and J by 2 bases, with 14 bases between. CDR3 length: 16 amino acids. The CDR3 reads CASSLARFGEAYEQYF. CDR3 nucleotides: TGTGCCAGCAGCTTAGCGAGGTTTGGAGAGGCCTACGAGCAGTACTTC.

The chain carries TRBV30 and TRBJ2-1; the D is unclear. V lost 0 bases and J 5 bases, leaving 5 bases between the germline ends. Germline CDR1 GTSNPN, CDR2 SVGIG (reference sequence). This CDR3 has 12 residues. CDR3 region: CAWSVFDNEQFF. CDR3 nucleotides: TGTGCCTGGAGTGTCTTCGACAATGAGCAGTTCTTC.

The chain joins TRBV13 to TRBJ2-3; 7 positions match TRBD2. V lost 2 bases to trimming and J lost 5 bases; unmatched junction nucleotides: 7. The CDR3 consists of 15 residues. The germline V gene encodes CDR1 PRHDT and CDR2 FYEKMQ (reference sequence). In DNA form, the CDR3 reads TGTGCCAGCAGCTTACGATTGGGGGGGGTAGATACGCAGTATTTT. Translated, it gives CASSLRLGGVDTQYF.

The CDR3 region is CAWSGKGAYEQYF. The CDR3 bases are TGTGCCTGGAGTGGGAAGGGGGCTTACGAGCAGTACTTC. V usage is TRBV30 and J usage is TRBJ2-7; 7 bases line up with TRBD1. V was clipped by 1 base and J by 4 bases; unmatched bases: 4. Germline assignment: CDR1 GTSNPN and CDR2 SVGIG (reference sequence). The length of the CDR3 is 13 residues.

The chain is built from TRBV18 and TRBJ2-7; D may be TRBD2 (6 bases). V lost 8 bases to trimming and J lost 4 bases, with 12 bases between them. The germline gives CDR1 KGHSH, CDR2 LQKENI. This CDR3 spans 12 amino acids. CDR3 coding DNA: TGTGCCAGCCGCGGGGCAGCTTACGAGCAGTACTTC. It specifies CASRGAAYEQYF.

The chain links TRBV29-1 to TRBJ2-7; 9 positions match TRBD1. Germline V gene data show CDR1 as SQVTM and CDR2 as ANQGSEA. The CDR3 sequence is 13 residues long. V gave up 4 bases and J gave up 3 bases; unmatched junction bases: 4. The CDR3 sequence: CSVAGTGYYEQYF. The CDR3 nucleotides read TGCAGCGTTGCCGGGACAGGGTACTACGAGCAGTACTTC.

In this sample, this clone turned up a few times. V gene TRBV18 combines with J gene TRBJ2-5; D is undetermined. The CDR3 contains 12 residues. V was shortened by 0 bases and J by 5 bases, with 4 bases between the two germline ends. The germline gives CDR1 KGHSH, CDR2 LQKENI. In DNA form, the CDR3 reads TGTGCCAGCTCACCACCGGGCGAGACCCAGTACTTC. As protein: CASSPPGETQYF.

The rearrangement joins TRBV18 to TRBJ1-3, with TRBD1 matching 10 bases. Trimming at V came to 3 bases and at J to 5 bases, leaving 10 bases not matched to a gene. The CDR3 is made up of 17 amino acids. Per germline, CDR1 KGHSH and CDR2 LQKENI. The CDR3: CASSPSRDRGKRNTIYF. The DNA for the CDR3 is TGTGCCAGCTCACCTTCCCGGGACAGGGGTAAAAGAAACACCATATATTTT.

The chain links TRBV14 to TRBJ2-5; 8 positions match TRBD1. This CDR3 is 15 amino acids long. The V segment lost 3 bases and the J segment 6 bases; nucleotides outside the gene matches: 9. The germline V gene has CDR1 SGHDN and CDR2 FVKESK. CDR3 sequence reads: CASSHHGQGLQTQYF. The CDR3 nucleotides are TGTGCCAGCAGCCACCATGGACAGGGTTTACAGACCCAGTACTTC.

The chain recombines TRBV18 with TRBJ1-2; D may be TRBD1 (5 bases). Germline V gene sequence: CDR1 KGHSH, CDR2 LQKENI. CDR3 size: 13 residues. V was trimmed by 4 bases and J by 4 bases, leaving 10 bases between them. The CDR3 DNA reads as TGTGCCAGCTCACGGGGAGGGACCTATGGCTACACCTTC. Translating gives CASSRGGTYGYTF. The entire variable domain, with the rest obtained from reference TRBV18 and TRBJ1-2, is as follows: NAGVMQNPRHLVRRRGQEARLRCSPMKGHSHVYWYRQLPEEGLKFMVYLQKENIIDESGMPKERFSAEFPKEGPSILRIQQVVRGDSAAYFCASSRGGTYGYTFGSGTRLTVV.

The gene calls are TRBV2 and TRBJ1-5; D gene unclear. Germline CDR1 and CDR2: SNHLY and FYNNEI. Trimming cost V 6 bases and J 1 base, with 4 bases left between them. The CDR3 has 12 amino acids. CDR3 bases: TGTGCCAGCAGGGACAGCAATCAGCCCCAGCATTTT. This codes for CASRDSNQPQHF.

The rearrangement links TRBV7-9 to TRBJ1-4; no firm D call. The V gene's germline CDR1 is SEHNR and CDR2 FQNEAQ (reference sequence). Trimming shortened V by 3 bases and J by 7 bases, and 9 bases separated the two germline ends. The CDR3 is 13 residues long. CDR3 amino acids: CASSFSFAEKLFF. CDR3 sequence (DNA): TGTGCCAGCAGCTTTTCCTTTGCTGAAAAACTGTTTTTT.

By frequency in the sample, this clone is hyperexpanded (1% or more). This rearrangement joins TRBV4-1 to TRBJ1-1, with TRBD1 matching 8 bases. The germline gives CDR1 MGHRA, CDR2 YSYEKL. The CDR3 totals 17 residues. V lost 7 bases to trimming and J lost 2 bases; unmatched junction nucleotides: 15. CDR3 in amino acids: CASNPLGAGGPNTEAFF. CDR3 bases: TGCGCCAGCAACCCACTCGGGGCAGGGGGCCCAAACACTGAAGCTTTCTTT.

The chain is built from TRBV29-1 and TRBJ2-3, with 7 bases fitting TRBD2. CDR1 and CDR2 (germline): SQVTM, ANQGSEA. Losses at the gene ends were 7 bases for V and 3 bases for J; bases not matched to a gene: 1. This CDR3 has 11 amino acids. CDR3 sequence (DNA): TGCAGCGGGGACTATACAGATACGCAGTATTTT. It codes for CSGDYTDTQYF.

The rearrangement joins TRBV19 to TRBJ1-2; D ambiguous. The CDR3 sequence is 13 residues long. With 7 bases removed from V and 7 bases from J, the gap between germline ends came to 16 bases. Germline V gene data show CDR1 as LNHDA and CDR2 as SQIVND (reference sequence). DNA for the CDR3: TGTGCCAGTACCATGGACCTTTGGGGTGGCTACACCTTC. Translated: CASTMDLWGGYTF.

There are a few counts of this clone. This chain connects TRBV4-3 to TRBJ1-2; no firm D call. CDR3 length equals 15 residues. The V end lost 0 bases, the J end lost 4 bases, and 12 bases lay between the germline ends. The germline gives CDR1 LGHNA, CDR2 YSLEER. CDR3 in DNA: TGCGCCAGCAGCCAAGACCTGGGCGCGGGCTATGGCTACACCTTC. Its translation is CASSQDLGAGYGYTF.

The chain combines TRBV7-2 with TRBJ2-7, with D unresolved. The germline V gene has CDR1 SGHTA and CDR2 FQGNSA. The length of the CDR3 is 13 residues. V lost 5 bases and J lost 0, with 8 bases in between. CDR3 region: CASSPVPSYEQYF. The CDR3 DNA follows: TGTGCCAGCAGCCCGGTACCCTCCTACGAGCAGTACTTC.